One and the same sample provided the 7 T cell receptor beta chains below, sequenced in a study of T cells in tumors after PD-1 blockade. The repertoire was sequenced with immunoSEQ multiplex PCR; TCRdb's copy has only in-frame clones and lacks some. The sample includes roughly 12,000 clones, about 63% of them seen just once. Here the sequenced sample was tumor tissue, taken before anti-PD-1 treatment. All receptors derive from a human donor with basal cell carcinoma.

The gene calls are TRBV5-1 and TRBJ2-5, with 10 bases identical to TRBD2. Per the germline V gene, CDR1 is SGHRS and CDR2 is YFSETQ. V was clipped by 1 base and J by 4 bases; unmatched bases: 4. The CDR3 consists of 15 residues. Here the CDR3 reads CASSLRAGGPETQYF. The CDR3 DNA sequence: TGCGCCAGCAGCTTGCGAGCGGGAGGGCCAGAGACCCAGTACTTC. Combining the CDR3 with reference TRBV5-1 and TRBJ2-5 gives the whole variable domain KAGVTQTPRYLIKTRGQQVTLSCSPISGHRSVSWYQQTPGQGLQFLFEYFSETQRNKGNFPGRFSGRQFSNSRSEMNVSTLELGDSALYLCASSLRAGGPETQYFGPGTRLLVL.

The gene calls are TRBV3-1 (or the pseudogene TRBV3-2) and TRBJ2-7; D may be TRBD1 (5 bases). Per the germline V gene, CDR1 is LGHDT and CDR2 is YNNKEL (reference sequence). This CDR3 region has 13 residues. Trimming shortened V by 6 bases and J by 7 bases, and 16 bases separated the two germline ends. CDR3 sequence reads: CASREGLDREQYF. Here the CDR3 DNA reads TGTGCCAGCAGAGAAGGGCTTGACAGAGAGCAGTACTTC.

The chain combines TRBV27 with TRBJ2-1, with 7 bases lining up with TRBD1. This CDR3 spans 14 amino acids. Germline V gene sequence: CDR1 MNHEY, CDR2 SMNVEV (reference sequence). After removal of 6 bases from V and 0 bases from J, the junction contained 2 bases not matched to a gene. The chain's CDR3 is CASSRQGSYNEQFF. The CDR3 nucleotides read TGTGCCAGCAGCCGACAGGGCTCCTACAATGAGCAGTTCTTC.

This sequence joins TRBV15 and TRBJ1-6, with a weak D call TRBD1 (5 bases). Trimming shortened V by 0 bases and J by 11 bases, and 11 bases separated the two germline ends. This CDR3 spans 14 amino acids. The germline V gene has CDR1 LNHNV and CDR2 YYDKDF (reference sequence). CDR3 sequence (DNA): TGTGCCACCAGCAGAGATCAGCGGGGCCCACCCCTCCACTTT. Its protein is CATSRDQRGPPLHF. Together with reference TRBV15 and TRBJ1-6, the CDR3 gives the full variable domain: DAMVIQNPRYQVTQFGKPVTLSCSQTLNHNVMYWYQQKSSQAPKLLFHYYDKDFNNEADTPDNFQSRRPNTSFCFLDIRSPGLGDTAMYLCATSRDQRGPPLHFGNGTRLTVT.

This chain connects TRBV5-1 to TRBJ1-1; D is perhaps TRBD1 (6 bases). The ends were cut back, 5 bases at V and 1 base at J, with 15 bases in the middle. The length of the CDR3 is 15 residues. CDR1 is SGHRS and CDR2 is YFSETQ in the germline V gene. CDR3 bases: TGCGCCAGCAGGCGTTTACAGGGACCGAACACTGAAGCTTTCTTT. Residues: CASRRLQGPNTEAFF. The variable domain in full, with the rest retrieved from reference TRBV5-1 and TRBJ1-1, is KAGVTQTPRYLIKTRGQQVTLSCSPISGHRSVSWYQQTPGQGLQFLFEYFSETQRNKGNFPGRFSGRQFSNSRSEMNVSTLELGDSALYLCASRRLQGPNTEAFFGQGTRLTVV.

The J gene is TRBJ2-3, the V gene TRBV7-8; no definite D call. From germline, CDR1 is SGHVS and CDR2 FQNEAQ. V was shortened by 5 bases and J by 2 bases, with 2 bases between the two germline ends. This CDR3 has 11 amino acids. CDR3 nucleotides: TGTGCCAGCAGCCTCACAGATACGCAGTATTTT. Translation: CASSLTDTQYF.

CDR3 amino acids: CASSSFDLNEKLFF. CDR3 bases: TGTGCCAGCAGCTCATTCGATTTAAATGAAAAACTGTTTTTT. The gene calls are TRBV5-5 and TRBJ1-4; D uncertain. With 3 bases removed from V and 5 bases from J, the gap between germline ends came to 11 bases. Germline CDR1 is SGHKS and CDR2 is YYEKEE (reference sequence). CDR3 length: 14 amino acids.